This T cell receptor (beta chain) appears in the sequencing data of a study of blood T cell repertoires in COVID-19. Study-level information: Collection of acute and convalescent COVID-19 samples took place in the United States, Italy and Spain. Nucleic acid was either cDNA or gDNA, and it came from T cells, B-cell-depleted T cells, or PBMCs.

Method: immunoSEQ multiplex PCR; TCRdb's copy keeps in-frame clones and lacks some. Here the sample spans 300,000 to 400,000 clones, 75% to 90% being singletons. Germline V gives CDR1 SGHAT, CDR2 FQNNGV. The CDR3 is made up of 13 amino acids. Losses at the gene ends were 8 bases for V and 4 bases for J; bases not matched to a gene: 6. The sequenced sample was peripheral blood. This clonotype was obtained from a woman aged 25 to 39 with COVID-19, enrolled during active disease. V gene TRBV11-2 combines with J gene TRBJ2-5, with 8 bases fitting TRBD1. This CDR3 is CASVRTGRETQYF. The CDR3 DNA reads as TGTGCCAGCGTCAGGACAGGGAGAGAGACCCAGTACTTC.